These T cell receptor beta chains were read from a single sample in a study of identical twins. MiXCR, applied by TCRdb to the 5' RACE reads, yields one record per CDR3 protein. The data hold roughly 280,000 distinct CDR3 sequences, with roughly 9.8% observed a single time. The same data also contributed to another study, on yellow fever vaccine responses in identical twins.

Sequencing was performed on CD8+ T cells sorted from blood. The origin of the receptors is a woman under 30 in good health. Both conserved end residues are part of each CDR3. A D gene is named only where the DNA matches it firmly. Not every row has a clone size; where given, it reads once, few, many or a size class.

d_call,j_call,clone_size,v_call,cdr3_aa,cdr3_nt
.,TRBJ2-5,.,TRBV6-5,CASSYGDQETQYF,TGTGCCAGCAGTTATGGCGACCAAGAGACCCAGTACTTC
.,TRBJ2-1,many,TRBV12-3/TRBV12-4,CASSLKPSAYNEQFF,TGTGCCAGCAGTTTAAAGCCGAGTGCCTACAATGAGCAGTTCTTC
.,TRBJ1-4,many,TRBV6-5,CASSYSWNSQFGEKLFF,TGTGCCAGCAGTTACTCTTGGAATTCCCAGTTCGGTGAAAAACTGTTTTTT
.,TRBJ2-5,many,TRBV9,CASNIGGLGGETQYF,TGTGCCAGCAACATAGGGGGGCTAGGGGGAGAGACCCAGTACTTC
.,TRBJ2-1,.,TRBV6-5,CASSYGTGGTKEQFF,TGTGCCAGCAGTTACGGCACAGGGGGGACTAAGGAGCAGTTCTTC
TRBD2,TRBJ2-3,.,TRBV27,CASSYLPGLAGGPDTQYF,TGTGCCAGCAGTTATTTACCGGGACTAGCGGGAGGGCCGGATACGCAGTATTTT
TRBD1,TRBJ2-7,many,TRBV4-3,CASSQDRETGVEQYF,TGCGCCAGCAGCCAAGATCGGGAGACAGGGGTCGAGCAGTACTTC
.,TRBJ2-7,few,TRBV7-9,CASRPDTSSYEQYF,TGTGCCAGCAGACCCGACACAAGCTCCTACGAGCAGTACTTC
.,TRBJ2-1,few,TRBV24-1,CATSDSLGSNEQFF,TGTGCCACCAGTGATTCCCTGGGTTCCAATGAGCAGTTCTTC
TRBD1,TRBJ1-6,few,TRBV27,CASSLGGPDREGFPLHF,TGTGCCAGCAGTTTAGGAGGTCCGGACAGGGAAGGGTTTCCCCTCCACTTT
.,TRBJ1-2,.,TRBV6-5,CASSPGLGYTF,TGTGCCAGCAGTCCAGGGTTAGGCTACACCTTC
TRBD1,TRBJ2-2,few,TRBV12-3/TRBV12-4,CASSLSPTGAGELFF,TGTGCCAGCAGTTTGTCGCCCACAGGGGCCGGGGAGCTGTTTTTT
.,TRBJ2-7,many,TRBV11-2,CASNGGAYEQYF,TGTGCCTCGAACGGGGGCGCCTACGAGCAGTACTTC
TRBD2,TRBJ2-2,few,TRBV3-1,CASSQKLAGGRTGELFF,TGTGCCAGCAGCCAGAAACTAGCGGGAGGACGGACCGGGGAGCTGTTTTTT
.,TRBJ2-3,few,TRBV7-6,CASRGDGHTQYF,TGTGCCAGCCGCGGGGACGGACATACGCAGTATTTT
.,TRBJ2-5,few,TRBV28,CASSILQETQYF,TGTGCCAGCAGTATACTACAAGAGACCCAGTACTTC
.,TRBJ2-1,.,TRBV9,CASSVGKYNEQFF,TGTGCCAGCAGCGTAGGCAAGTACAATGAGCAGTTCTTC
TRBD2,TRBJ2-1,few,TRBV27,CASSPLSGTTYNEQFF,TGTGCCAGCAGTCCCCTTAGCGGGACTACCTACAATGAGCAGTTCTTC
.,TRBJ2-2,few,TRBV7-3,CASSSSWAAGELFF,TGTGCCAGCAGCTCTTCGTGGGCAGCCGGGGAGCTGTTTTTT
TRBD2,TRBJ2-3,.,TRBV29-1,CSGGREKDTQYF,TGCAGCGGTGGGCGGGAGAAAGATACGCAGTATTTT
TRBD2,TRBJ2-1,few,TRBV7-3,CASSLGIAGDNEQFF,TGTGCCAGCAGCTTAGGGATCGCGGGGGATAATGAGCAGTTCTTC
.,TRBJ2-1,.,TRBV29-1,CSVCLFADLYNEQFF,TGCAGCGTTTGCCTCTTTGCGGACCTATACAATGAGCAGTTCTTC